The T cell receptor (beta chain) under discussion was sequenced for a study of blood T cell repertoires in COVID-19. For the study at large: The United States, Italy and Spain provided the acute and convalescent COVID-19 samples.

J was trimmed by 4 bases and V by 5 bases; bases with no gene match: 5. The CDR3 extends over 14 amino acids. Germline lookup yields CDR1 SGHVS and CDR2 FQNEAQ. Study processing details: Estimation of nucleated cell counts relied on the amplification of reference gene primers. Clones were read by immunoSEQ multiplex PCR, and TCRdb kept only the in-frame ones, dropping some. That table is the source of V, J and clone size, and D and trimming were worked out from the DNA. The data show some 460,000 clones, 70% to 90% seen once. Participant ages covered roughly 18 to 89 years across 25 or so US areas. Cohort placement rested on clinical history that participants reported themselves.

Sequenced: PBMCs or T cells enriched from blood (not recorded which). The V gene is TRBV7-8, the J gene TRBJ1-3; TRBD1 aligns across 7 bases. This TCR was sampled from a woman under 30 with acute COVID-19. DNA of the CDR3: TGTGCCAGCAGCGCGACAGGGTTGGGAAACACCATATATTTT. It specifies CASSATGLGNTIYF.